These T cell receptor beta chains were read from a single sample in a study of cytomegalovirus exposure and HLA in healthy donors. The assay was immunoSEQ multiplex PCR, and TCRdb's table has in-frame clones only and misses some. The clone table shows tens of thousands of clones, with the ten largest holding over 4%. Source material: PBMCs. These receptors originate from a woman in her forties in good health and CMV-seropositive. Each CDR3 is given with its conserved first and last residue. Fields, in order: J gene, V gene, CDR3 protein.

J gene: TRBJ1-3
V gene: TRBV10-3
CDR3 protein: CAISESTSSTGNTIYF

J gene: TRBJ2-3
V gene: TRBV28
CDR3 protein: CASSSGTDTQYF

J gene: TRBJ1-2
V gene: TRBV28
CDR3 protein: CASSFGKPNYGYTF

J gene: TRBJ2-7
V gene: TRBV11-2
CDR3 protein: CASSPTGATRPEQYF

J gene: TRBJ2-1
V gene: TRBV5-1
CDR3 protein: CASSLSLAGGTFLNEQFF

J gene: TRBJ2-5
V gene: TRBV6-5
CDR3 protein: CASSYPGGDPQETQYF

J gene: TRBJ2-3
V gene: TRBV19
CDR3 protein: CASSPSAGVSTDTQYF

J gene: TRBJ2-3
V gene: TRBV4-1
CDR3 protein: CASSQDRGTDTQYF

J gene: TRBJ2-2
V gene: TRBV18
CDR3 protein: CASSDRAGTGELFF

J gene: TRBJ2-4
V gene: TRBV6-5
CDR3 protein: CASSANRGTKNIQYF

J gene: TRBJ2-3
V gene: TRBV10-3
CDR3 protein: CAISEYGGQGARDTQYF

J gene: TRBJ2-3
V gene: TRBV6-4
CDR3 protein: CASSDSAGGHTDTQYF

J gene: TRBJ2-3
V gene: TRBV5-1
CDR3 protein: CASSLGAGTDTQYF

J gene: TRBJ2-1
V gene: TRBV7-9
CDR3 protein: CASSLEPLSNQFF

J gene: TRBJ2-1
V gene: TRBV7-3
CDR3 protein: CASSLEGVWDEQFF

J gene: TRBJ1-4
V gene: TRBV4-3
CDR3 protein: CASSQEGDRDEKLFF

J gene: TRBJ2-7
V gene: TRBV10-2
CDR3 protein: CASSVSVNGAQYF

J gene: TRBJ2-7
V gene: TRBV9
CDR3 protein: CASSNGLAEYEQYF

J gene: TRBJ1-2
V gene: TRBV5-4
CDR3 protein: CASSLDRGAILGGYTF

J gene: TRBJ2-5
V gene: TRBV18
CDR3 protein: CASSSRQGETQYF

J gene: TRBJ1-2
V gene: TRBV4-3
CDR3 protein: CASSPNKEGSNLYGYTF

J gene: TRBJ2-4
V gene: TRBV7-9
CDR3 protein: CASSLGDILAKNIQYF

J gene: TRBJ2-4
V gene: TRBV5-6
CDR3 protein: CASSSRTVLAKNIQYF

J gene: TRBJ1-1
V gene: TRBV5-1
CDR3 protein: CASSSGGTGRYDTEAFF

J gene: TRBJ1-1
V gene: TRBV5-8
CDR3 protein: CASSLETGITEAFF

J gene: TRBJ2-7
V gene: TRBV2
CDR3 protein: CASSAGLAEDQILYEQYF

J gene: TRBJ2-7
V gene: TRBV7-9
CDR3 protein: CASSPGRVTYEQYF

J gene: TRBJ2-1
V gene: TRBV10-2
CDR3 protein: CASSGLPIAGLAGFREQFF

J gene: TRBJ2-3
V gene: TRBV5-1
CDR3 protein: CASSSLDGEDTQYF

J gene: TRBJ1-2
V gene: TRBV25-1
CDR3 protein: CASSDNRGRSYGYTF

J gene: TRBJ1-2
V gene: TRBV19
CDR3 protein: CASSIQGIKSYGYTF

J gene: TRBJ2-1
V gene: TRBV2
CDR3 protein: CATLMARPDNEQFF

J gene: TRBJ1-1
V gene: TRBV5-6
CDR3 protein: CASSLASMWNTEAFF

J gene: -
V gene: TRBV6-5
CDR3 protein: CASTPGVSYEQYF

J gene: TRBJ1-3
V gene: TRBV7-2
CDR3 protein: CASSLSGQGVDTIYF

J gene: TRBJ1-2
V gene: TRBV4-2
CDR3 protein: CASSQDLGQGAFGYTF